This T cell receptor (beta chain) was sequenced during a study of PD-L1 blockade in urothelial cancer. Study information: Prior exposure to chemotherapy in patients amounted to 0 to 3 regimens received. Blood samples contained a median about 130,000 T cells. Blood was subjected to analysis at 3 weeks (second dose) and 6 weeks following treatment start.

The ends lost 3 bases at V and 3 bases at J; junction bases unmatched: 5. This CDR3 spans 16 amino acids. Per germline, CDR1 SGHVS and CDR2 FQNEAQ. In this sample, this clone turned up once. TCRdb's table, derived via immunoSEQ multiplex PCR, lists solely in-frame clones and lacks some. This repertoire shows about 74,000 clones, around 84% found once; its top ten account for approximately 4.7%. This rearrangement joins TRBV7-8 to TRBJ2-1; 10 bases map to TRBD2. The source of this sequence is an older man with urothelial cancer. Material: PBMCs, obtained around atezolizumab (anti-PD-L1) treatment. The CDR3 region is CASSLAPSGGYNEQFF. CDR3 DNA: TGTGCCAGCAGCTTGGCCCCTAGCGGGGGCTACAATGAGCAGTTCTTC. The whole variable domain, remainder taken from reference TRBV7-8 and TRBJ2-1, is GAGVSQSPRYKVAKRGQDVALRCDPISGHVSLFWYQQALGQGPEFLTYFQNEAQLDKSGLPSDRFFAERPEGSVSTLKIQRTQQEDSAVYLCASSLAPSGGYNEQFFGPGTRLTVL.